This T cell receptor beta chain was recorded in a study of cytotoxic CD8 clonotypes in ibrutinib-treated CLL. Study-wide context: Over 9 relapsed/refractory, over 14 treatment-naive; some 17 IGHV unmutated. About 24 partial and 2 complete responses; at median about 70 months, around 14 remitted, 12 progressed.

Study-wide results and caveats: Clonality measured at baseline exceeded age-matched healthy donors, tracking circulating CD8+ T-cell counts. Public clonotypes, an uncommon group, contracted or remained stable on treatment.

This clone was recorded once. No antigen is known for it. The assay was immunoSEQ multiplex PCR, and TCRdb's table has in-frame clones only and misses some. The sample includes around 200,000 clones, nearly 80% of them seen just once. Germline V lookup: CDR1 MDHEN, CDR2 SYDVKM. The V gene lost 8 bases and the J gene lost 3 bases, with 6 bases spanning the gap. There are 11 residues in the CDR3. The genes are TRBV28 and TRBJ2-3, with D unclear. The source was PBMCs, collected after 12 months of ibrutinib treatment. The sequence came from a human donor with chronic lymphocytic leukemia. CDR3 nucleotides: TGTGCCAGCTCCAGGACAGATACGCAGTATTTT. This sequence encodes CASSRTDTQYF.